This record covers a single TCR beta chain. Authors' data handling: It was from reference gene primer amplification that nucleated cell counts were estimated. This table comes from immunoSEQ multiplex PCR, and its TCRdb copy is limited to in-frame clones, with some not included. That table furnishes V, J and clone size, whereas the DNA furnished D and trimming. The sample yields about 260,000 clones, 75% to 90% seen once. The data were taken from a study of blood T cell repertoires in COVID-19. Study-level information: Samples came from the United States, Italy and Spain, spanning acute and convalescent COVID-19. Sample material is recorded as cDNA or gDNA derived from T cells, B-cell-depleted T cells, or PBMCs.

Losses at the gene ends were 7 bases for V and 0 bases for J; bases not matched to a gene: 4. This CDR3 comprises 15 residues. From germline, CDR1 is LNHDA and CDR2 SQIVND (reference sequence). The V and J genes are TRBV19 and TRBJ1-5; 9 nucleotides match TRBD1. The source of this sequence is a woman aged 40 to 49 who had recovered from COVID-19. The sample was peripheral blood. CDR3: CASTTGGYSNQPQHF. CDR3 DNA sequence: TGTGCCAGTACTACAGGGGGCTATAGCAATCAGCCCCAGCATTTT.